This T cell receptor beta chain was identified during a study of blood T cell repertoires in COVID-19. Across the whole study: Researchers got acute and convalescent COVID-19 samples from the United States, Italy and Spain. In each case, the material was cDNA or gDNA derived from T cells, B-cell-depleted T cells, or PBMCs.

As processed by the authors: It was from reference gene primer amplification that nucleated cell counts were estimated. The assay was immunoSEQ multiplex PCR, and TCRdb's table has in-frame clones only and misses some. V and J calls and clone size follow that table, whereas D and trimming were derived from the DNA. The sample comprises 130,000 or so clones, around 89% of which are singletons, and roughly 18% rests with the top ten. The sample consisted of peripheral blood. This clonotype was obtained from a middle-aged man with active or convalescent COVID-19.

CDR3 coding DNA: TGTGCCAGCAGACGACGGACAGGGGCAGACACTGAAGCTTTCTTT. This sequence encodes CASRRRTGADTEAFF. V and J are TRBV7-8 and TRBJ1-1; 9 bases map to TRBD1. The CDR3 length is 15 residues. J lost 3 bases, V lost 6 bases, and 8 bases had no gene match. The germline V gene has CDR1 SGHVS and CDR2 FQNEAQ.